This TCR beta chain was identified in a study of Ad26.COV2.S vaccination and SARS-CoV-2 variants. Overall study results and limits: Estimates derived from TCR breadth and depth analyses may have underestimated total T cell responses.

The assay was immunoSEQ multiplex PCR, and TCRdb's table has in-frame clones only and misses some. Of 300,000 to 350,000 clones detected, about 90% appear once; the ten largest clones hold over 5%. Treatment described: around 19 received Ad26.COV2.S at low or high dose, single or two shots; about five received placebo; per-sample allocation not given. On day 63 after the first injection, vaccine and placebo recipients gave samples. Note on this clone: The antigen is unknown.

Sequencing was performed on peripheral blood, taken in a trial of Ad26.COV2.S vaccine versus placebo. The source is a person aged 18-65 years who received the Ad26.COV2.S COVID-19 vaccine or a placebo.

CDR3 residues: CASSFSRQTYEQYF. The CDR3 region has the DNA TGTGCCAGCAGCTTCAGCCGCCAGACCTACGAGCAGTACTTC. This rearrangement joins TRBV7-9 to TRBJ2-7; D remains ambiguous. CDR1 is SEHNR, CDR2 FQNEAQ, per germline (reference sequence). The CDR3 is 14 residues long. Trimming pared 3 bases from V and 2 bases from J, leaving 11 bases between.